This TCR beta chain was recovered during a study of shared clonotypes between healthy human individuals. The CDR3 length is 14 residues. V shed 0 bases and J 6 bases; nucleotides not matched to a gene: 4. The germline CDR1 and CDR2 sequences are SGHRS and YFSETQ. A single count supports this clone. Method: immunoSEQ multiplex PCR; TCRdb's copy keeps in-frame clones and lacks some. The sample holds just under 350,000 clones, about 70% seen once. The sequencing sample was made of memory CD4+ T cells sorted from blood. Subset indicated: CD45RA-negative fraction. The receptor comes from a man under 40 in good health. This rearrangement joins TRBV5-1 to TRBJ1-2; 8 bases match TRBD1. In nucleotides, the CDR3 is TGCGCCAGCAGCTTGGGACAGGGGTTCAATGGCTACACCTTC. It yields the protein CASSLGQGFNGYTF. Variable domain in full (rest from reference TRBV5-1 and TRBJ1-2): KAGVTQTPRYLIKTRGQQVTLSCSPISGHRSVSWYQQTPGQGLQFLFEYFSETQRNKGNFPGRFSGRQFSNSRSEMNVSTLELGDSALYLCASSLGQGFNGYTFGSGTRLTVV.